Below, 27 T cell receptor beta chains from the same sample are listed, as sequenced in a study of kidney transplant recipient with SARS-CoV-2 infection. Each CDR3 protein is one row after TCRdb ran MiXCR on the reads. The sample contains 200,000 to 300,000 distinct CDR3 sequences, more than 25% of which appear only once. This material consisted of a blood sample, taken at baseline and between days 110 and 120 from a kidney transplant recipient. The receptors come from a male patient aged 30 to 40 who had COVID-19 and was a kidney transplant recipient. Some T cells here may be from the graft donor.

This clonotype was detected only a few times. The CDR3 coding sequence is TGTGCCAGTGCTAGCGGGCGGATGGGGTGGGATACGCAGTATTTT. Protein sequence: CASASGRMGWDTQYF. The J gene is TRBJ2-3, the V gene TRBV19; 8 positions agree with TRBD2. The CDR3 is made up of 15 amino acids. Looked up from germline, CDR1 is LNHDA and CDR2 is SQIVND (reference sequence). The junction had 13 bases not matched to a gene; V was cut back by 8 bases and J by 6 bases.

The chain joins TRBV3-1 to TRBJ2-2, with D unclear. The CDR3 is 18 residues long. With 4 bases removed from V and 5 bases from J, the gap between germline ends came to 23 bases. Germline V CDR1 and CDR2: LGHDT, YNNKEL (reference sequence). The CDR3 DNA reads TGTGCCAGCAGCCTTTCGTGTCCCATTTCAGGCTTGACCGGGGAGCTGTTTTTT. Amino acids: CASSLSCPISGLTGELFF.

With regard to this clonotype: A single base separates this from a much larger clone, so it may be a read error. This chain links TRBV3-1 with TRBJ2-2; D gene ambiguous. Trimming removed 8 bases from V and 5 bases from J, with 27 bases in between. The CDR3 consists of 18 residues. Germline loops: CDR1 LGHDT, CDR2 YNNKEL (reference sequence). CDR3: CASGNTTPISGLTGELFF. CDR3 DNA sequence: TGTGCCAGCGGCAATACTACTCCCATTTCAGGCTTGACCGGGGAGCTGTTTTTT.

This clonotype showed up many times. V and J are TRBV28 and TRBJ2-7; no reliable D call. Germline lookup yields CDR1 MDHEN and CDR2 SYDVKM. V was pared by 4 bases and J by 6 bases, with 7 bases between. CDR3 length equals 11 residues. CDR3 coding DNA: TGTGCCAGCAGTTCCCACATCGAGCAGTACTTC. It is translated as CASSSHIEQYF. The whole variable domain, filled in from reference TRBV28 and TRBJ2-7, reads DVKVTQSSRYLVKRTGEKVFLECVQDMDHENMFWYRQDPGLGLRLIYFSYDVKMKEKGDIPEGYSVSREKKERFSLILESASTNQTSMYLCASSSHIEQYFGPGTRLTVT.

With regard to this clonotype: This sequence may be a read error, since a much larger clone differs from it by one base. This is likely a read error, given that the CDR3 carries no conserved phenylalanine or tryptophan at its end. V and J are TRBV3-1 and TRBJ1-2, with D unresolved. CDR1 is LGHDT and CDR2 is YNNKEL in the germline V gene (reference sequence). The CDR3 runs to 17 residues. The V gene lost 5 bases and the J gene lost 4 bases, with 23 bases spanning the gap. CDR3 bases: TGTGCCAGCAGCATAGAGTTCACCCTTCGAAAGACCTATGGCTACACCTCC. Its protein product is CASSIEFTLRKTYGYTS.

As concerns this clonotype: Being one base from a much bigger clone, this may be a read error. The rearrangement joins TRBV20-1 to TRBJ2-1; tentative D call: TRBD1 (6 bases). This CDR3 has 16 amino acids. Germline loops: CDR1 DFQATT, CDR2 SNEGSKA (reference sequence). The CDR3 nucleotides read TGCAGTGCTGGAGACCTAACAGGGTTTCGGTACAATGAGCAGTTCTTC. Protein: CSAGDLTGFRYNEQFF.

This clonotype was picked up many times. The chain employs TRBV3-1 and TRBJ1-1; TRBD1 matches at 7 bases. This CDR3 is 18 amino acids long. Germline V gene sequence: CDR1 LGHDT, CDR2 YNNKEL (reference sequence). J was trimmed by 0 bases and V by 1 base; bases with no gene match: 11. The CDR3 sequence is CASSQAFRDRLMNTEAFF. CDR3 DNA sequence: TGTGCCAGCAGCCAAGCCTTCCGGGACAGATTAATGAACACTGAAGCTTTCTTT. The full variable domain, with the rest looked up from reference TRBV3-1 and TRBJ1-1, is DTAVSQTPKYLVTQMGNDKSIKCEQNLGHDTMYWYKQDSKKFLKIMFSYNNKELIINETVPNRFSPKSPDKAHLNLHINSLELGDSAVYFCASSQAFRDRLMNTEAFFGQGTRLTVV.

The J gene is TRBJ2-1, the V gene TRBV6-4, with TRBD1 matching 9 bases. Germline trimming cut 3 bases from V and 6 bases from J; bases unmatched to any gene: 3. The germline CDR1 and CDR2 sequences are MRHNA and SNTAGT. This CDR3 has 14 amino acids. The CDR3: CASSETGGLNEQFF. CDR3 bases: TGTGCCAGCAGTGAGACAGGGGGTCTCAATGAGCAGTTCTTC.

CDR3 residues: CASSLSYISTTSYEQYF. The DNA for the CDR3 is TGTGCCAGCAGTCTTTCCTATATCTCAACCACCTCCTACGAGCAGTACTTC. V and J are TRBV28 and TRBJ2-7; D remains unclear. Per germline, CDR1 MDHEN and CDR2 SYDVKM. The V end was cut by 5 bases, the J end by 0 bases, with 20 bases between. The CDR3 runs 17 residues.

This clonotype was counted at least ten times. This chain joins TRBV30 and TRBJ1-5, with TRBD1 as a possible D gene (5 bases). Between the trimmed V and J ends, which lost 4 bases and 6 bases, there was a span of 16 bases. Germline CDR1 reads GTSNPN; CDR2 reads SVGIG (reference sequence). The CDR3 totals 14 residues. This CDR3 reads CAWTPGGGGQPQHF. CDR3 sequence (DNA): TGTGCCTGGACCCCTGGGGGGGGTGGTCAGCCCCAGCATTTT.

This clonotype was observed many times. The chain recombines TRBV5-4 with TRBJ1-2, with D hard to call. V was cut by 7 bases and J by 4 bases, with 23 bases left in between. There are 16 residues in the CDR3. Germline lookup yields CDR1 SGHNT and CDR2 YYREEE (reference sequence). Here the CDR3 DNA reads TGTGCCAGCCGACGCATCGTACCAGGAAAGACCTATGGCTACACCTTC. Translation: CASRRIVPGKTYGYTF.

This clonotype was found many times. The V call is TRBV7-8, the J call TRBJ2-1; weak D call: TRBD2 (5 bases). The CDR3 has 16 amino acids. From germline, CDR1 is SGHVS and CDR2 FQNEAQ. Trimming took 2 bases from V and 3 from J, leaving 14 bases between them. This CDR3 reads CASSLSGNPNYNEQFF. CDR3 bases: TGTGCCAGCAGCTTATCGGGGAACCCCAACTACAATGAGCAGTTCTTC.

This clonotype was observed many times. The J gene is TRBJ1-2, the V gene TRBV7-1; no definite D call. TRBV7-1 is reported as an ORF; its role is uncertain. V was clipped by 5 bases and J by 4 bases, with 23 bases between them. This CDR3 comprises 17 residues. This CDR3 is CASSENFHEGKTYGYTF. The CDR3 DNA reads as TGTGCCAGCAGCGAGAATTTTCACGAGGGAAAGACCTATGGCTACACCTTC.

This clonotype was found once. This may be a read error, as it is one base from a much larger clone. V usage is TRBV6-1 and J usage is TRBJ1-5; D is uncertain. CDR1 and CDR2 from the germline V gene are MNHNS and SASEGT. The CDR3 sequence is 13 residues long. The CDR3 DNA reads as TGTGCCGGCAGTGAGTGGATCAATCAGCCCCAGCATTTT. Protein product: CAGSEWINQPQHF.

Comment on this clonotype: This may stem from a read error, because a much larger clone lies one nucleotide away. The chain joins TRBV7-6 to TRBJ1-2; D call uncertain. CDR3 length equals 17 residues. V lost 4 bases and J lost 4, with 22 bases in between. Germline V gene lookup returns CDR1 SGHVS and CDR2 FNYEAQ. The CDR3 sequence: CASSSNIESRKTYGYTF. The CDR3 DNA sequence: TGTGCCAGCAGCTCAAACATTGAATCTCGAAAGACCTATGGCTACACCTTC.

A note on this clonotype: Just one base apart from a much larger clone, this may be a read error. The genes are TRBV5-6 and TRBJ1-2; the D is unclear. V was shortened by 7 bases and J by 4 bases, with 23 bases between the two germline ends. The CDR3 is made up of 16 amino acids. The germline V gene has CDR1 SGHDT and CDR2 YYEEEE. CDR3 residues: CASLKSNSRRTYGYTF. The CDR3 nucleotides read TGTGCCAGCTTAAAGAGCAATAGTCGAAGGACCTATGGCTACACCTTC.

The chain is built from TRBV5-3 and TRBJ1-2; D gene uncertain. TRBV5-3 is classed as an ORF, of uncertain function. The ends were cut back, 5 bases at V and 4 bases at J, with 21 bases in the middle. The CDR3 is 16 amino acids. The CDR3 DNA reads TGTGCCAGAAGGAAAGTAGTGGTGAGAAAGACCTATGGCTACACCTTC. Its translation is CARRKVVVRKTYGYTF.

This clonotype appeared a single time. This is likely an artifact of a read error, given a far larger clone one base away. The genes are TRBV7-9 and TRBJ2-3, with D unclear. Germline CDR1 reads SEHNR; CDR2 reads FQNEAQ (reference sequence). The CDR3 consists of 12 residues. Between the trimmed V and J ends, which lost 0 bases and 8 bases, there was a span of 6 bases. CDR3 in amino acids: CASSLARGTQYF. DNA of the CDR3: TGTGCCAGCAGCTTAGCGAGAGGTACGCAGTATTTT.

Points on this clonotype: A much larger clonotype is one base distant, so this may be a read error. The chain links TRBV7-9 to TRBJ2-7; D gene unclear. Trimming cost V 1 base and J 6 bases, with 10 bases left between them. CDR1 and CDR2 from the germline V gene are SEHNR and FQNEAQ (reference sequence). The CDR3 is 13 residues long. The CDR3, as DNA: TGTGCCAGCAGCTTAGGCCCCGTCGGCGAGCAGTACTTC. Translated: CASSLGPVGEQYF.

Of note for this clonotype: A much larger clone sits a single nucleotide away, making a read error possible. The V gene is TRBV6-1, the J gene TRBJ1-6, with a weak D call TRBD1 (6 bases). CDR1 and CDR2 from the germline V gene are MNHNS and SASEGT. The CDR3 contains 15 residues. This CDR3 reads CANSDPGTPNSPLHF. The CDR3, as DNA: TGTGCCAACAGTGACCCCGGGACACCAAATTCACCCCTCCACTTT.

The table lists this clonotype with many counts. This chain joins TRBV2 and TRBJ1-2; weak D call: TRBD1 (5 bases). Looked up from germline, CDR1 is SNHLY and CDR2 is FYNNEI. V dropped 2 bases and J dropped 8 bases, with 15 bases sitting between them. The CDR3 runs to 14 residues. CDR3 coding DNA: TGTGCCAGCAGTGAACGGGGCGAAGGGGTAGGCTACACCTTC. Translation gives CASSERGEGVGYTF.

A note on this clonotype: This sequence may be a read error, since a much larger clone differs from it by one base. This sequence joins TRBV6-2 or TRBV6-3 and TRBJ2-2; a possible D gene is TRBD2 (6 bases). The CDR3 sequence is 15 residues long. The germline CDR1 and CDR2 sequences are MNHEY and SVGEGT. V was shortened by 6 bases and J by 3 bases, with 14 bases between the two germline ends. The CDR3 DNA reads TGTGCCAGCAGAAATGGCGGGAAGGACACCGGGGAGCTGTTTTTT. Translating it yields CASRNGGKDTGELFF.

The sample holds many counts of this clonotype. The V and J genes are TRBV19 and TRBJ1-1; weak D call: TRBD1 (5 bases). CDR3 length: 15 amino acids. Trimming removed 6 bases at V and 3 bases at J, with 17 bases between. Germline loops: CDR1 LNHDA, CDR2 SQIVND (reference sequence). The CDR3 sequence: CASSPPAGGDTEAFF. For the CDR3, the DNA is TGTGCCAGTAGCCCCCCCGCCGGGGGAGACACTGAAGCTTTCTTT.

This clonotype was detected ten times or more. The chain joins TRBV20-1 to TRBJ2-7; tentative D call: TRBD1 (5 bases). Per germline, CDR1 DFQATT and CDR2 SNEGSKA (reference sequence). CDR3 length: 13 residues. Trimming shortened V by 3 bases and J by 6 bases, and 15 bases separated the two germline ends. The CDR3 loop reads CSARANSQGEQYF. The DNA of the CDR3 is TGCAGTGCTAGGGCCAACAGTCAGGGCGAGCAGTACTTC.

The sample holds a few counts of this clonotype. The chain employs TRBV24-1 and TRBJ2-5; D unresolved. V shed 9 bases and J shed 2 bases, with 12 bases lying between them. Germline V gene data show CDR1 as KGHDR and CDR2 as SFDVKD. There are 13 residues in the CDR3. This chain's CDR3 is CATLGENQETQYF. CDR3 sequence (DNA): TGTGCCACCCTCGGTGAGAATCAAGAGACCCAGTACTTC.

Comment on this clonotype: A much larger clone is a single base away; this may be a read error. This sequence joins TRBV6-8 and TRBJ1-2; D ambiguous. V dropped 4 bases and J dropped 4 bases, with 22 bases sitting between them. The CDR3 consists of 17 residues. Germline CDR1 MNHGY, CDR2 SAAAGT. DNA for the CDR3: TGTGCCAGCAGTTTTATACTACGCTCTAGAAAGACCTATGGCTACACCTTC. Translating gives CASSFILRSRKTYGYTF.

In its sample, this clonotype was seen many times. V and J are TRBV28 and TRBJ1-3; weak D call: TRBD1 (5 bases). V was pared by 5 bases and J by 0 bases, with 17 bases between. The CDR3 contains 17 residues. CDR1 MDHEN and CDR2 SYDVKM come from the germline V gene. The CDR3 nucleotides read TGTGCCAGCAGTGGGACGTACAGGAAAAACTCTGGAAACACCATATATTTT. Its protein is CASSGTYRKNSGNTIYF. The full variable domain, rest sourced from reference TRBV28 and TRBJ1-3, is DVKVTQSSRYLVKRTGEKVFLECVQDMDHENMFWYRQDPGLGLRLIYFSYDVKMKEKGDIPEGYSVSREKKERFSLILESASTNQTSMYLCASSGTYRKNSGNTIYFGEGSWLTVV.